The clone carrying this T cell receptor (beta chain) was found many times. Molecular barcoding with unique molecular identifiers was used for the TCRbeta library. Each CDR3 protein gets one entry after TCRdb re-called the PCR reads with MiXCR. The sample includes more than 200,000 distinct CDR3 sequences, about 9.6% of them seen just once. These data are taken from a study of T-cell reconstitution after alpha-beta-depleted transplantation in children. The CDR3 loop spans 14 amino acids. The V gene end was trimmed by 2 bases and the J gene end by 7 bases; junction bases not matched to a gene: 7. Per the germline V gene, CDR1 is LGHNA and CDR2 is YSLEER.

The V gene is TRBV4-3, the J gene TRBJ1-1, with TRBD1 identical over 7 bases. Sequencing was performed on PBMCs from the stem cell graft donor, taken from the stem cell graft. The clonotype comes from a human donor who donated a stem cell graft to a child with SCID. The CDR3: CASSQLTGMVEAFF. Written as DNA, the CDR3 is TGCGCCAGCAGCCAATTGACAGGGATGGTTGAAGCTTTCTTT.